This paragraph covers one T cell receptor (beta chain) sequence. Antigen unknown. Tuberculin skin test and IGRA determined adolescents' latent tuberculosis status at entry. This entry is derived from a study of T cells in tuberculosis. Overall study: The T cells targeted glucose monomycolate, a mycobacterial lipid, via CD1B. In South Africa, adults with active tuberculosis were compared with IGRA-negative and latently infected IGRA-positive adolescents. Study-wide results and limits: Active tuberculosis TCR-alpha repertoires lay closer to GMM-specific TCRs than IGRA-negative controls, suggesting clonal expansion.

Here immunoSEQ multiplex PCR was the method, and the copy in TCRdb shows in-frame clones only, minus some. The data show about 44,000 clones, around 96% seen once. Trimming took 3 bases from V and 3 from J; bases not matched to a gene: 9. The CDR3 extends over 15 amino acids. The germline V gene has CDR1 SGDLS and CDR2 YYNGEE. Input material: PBMCs. This receptor was taken from a donor aged 10 to 29 with latent tuberculosis or without tuberculosis infection. The gene calls are TRBV9 and TRBJ2-7, with TRBD2 identical over 7 bases. CDR3 DNA: TGTGCCAGCAGCGCCTTGGGGGGGACGTTCTACGAGCAGTACTTC. It specifies CASSALGGTFYEQYF.